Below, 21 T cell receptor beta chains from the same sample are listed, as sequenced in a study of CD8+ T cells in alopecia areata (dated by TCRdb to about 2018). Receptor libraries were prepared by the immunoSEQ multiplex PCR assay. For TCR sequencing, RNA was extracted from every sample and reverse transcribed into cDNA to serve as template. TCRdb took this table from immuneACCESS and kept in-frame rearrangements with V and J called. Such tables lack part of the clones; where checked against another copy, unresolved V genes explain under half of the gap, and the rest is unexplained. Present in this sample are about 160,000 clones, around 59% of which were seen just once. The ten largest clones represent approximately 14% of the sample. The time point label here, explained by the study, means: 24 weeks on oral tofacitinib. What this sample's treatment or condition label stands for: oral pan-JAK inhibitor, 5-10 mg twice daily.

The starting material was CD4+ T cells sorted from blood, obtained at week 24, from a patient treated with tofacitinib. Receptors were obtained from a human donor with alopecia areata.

This CDR3 reads CASSGQINQPQHF. CDR3 nucleotide sequence: TGTGCCAGCAGTGGACAGATCAATCAGCCCCAGCATTTT. The chain is built from TRBV6-5 and TRBJ1-5, with a weak D call TRBD1 (6 bases). In germline, CDR1 is MNHEY, CDR2 SVGAGI. This CDR3 is 13 amino acids long. Trimming pared 5 bases from V and 3 bases from J, leaving 8 bases between.

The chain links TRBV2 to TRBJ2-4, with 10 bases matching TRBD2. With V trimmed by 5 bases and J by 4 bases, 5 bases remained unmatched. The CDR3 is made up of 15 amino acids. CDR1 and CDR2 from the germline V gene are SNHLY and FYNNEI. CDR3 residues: CASSPIAGGKNIQYF. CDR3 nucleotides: TGTGCCAGCAGTCCGATAGCGGGGGGAAAAAACATTCAGTACTTC.

The CDR3 sequence is CASSSPALEAFF. The CDR3 DNA is TGTGCCAGCAGTTCTCCTGCCCTTGAAGCTTTCTTT. The chain recombines TRBV6-6 with TRBJ1-1; D gene ambiguous. This CDR3 spans 12 amino acids. V lost 4 bases and J lost 7, with 10 bases in between. Germline V lookup: CDR1 MNHNY, CDR2 SVGAGI (reference sequence).

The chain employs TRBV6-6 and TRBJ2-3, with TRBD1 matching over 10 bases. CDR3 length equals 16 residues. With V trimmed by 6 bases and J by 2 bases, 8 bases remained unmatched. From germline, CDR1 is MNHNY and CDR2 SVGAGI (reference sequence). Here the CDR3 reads CASRWTGGGNTDTQYF. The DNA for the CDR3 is TGTGCCAGCAGATGGACAGGGGGTGGGAACACAGATACGCAGTATTTT.

CDR3: CATEENSNQPQHF. The DNA for the CDR3 is TGTGCCACCGAAGAGAATAGCAATCAGCCCCAGCATTTT. The chain uses TRBV10-3 and TRBJ1-5; D is unclear. V lost 10 bases and J lost 0, with 10 bases in between. This CDR3 is 13 amino acids long. The germline V gene has CDR1 ENHRY and CDR2 SYGVKD.

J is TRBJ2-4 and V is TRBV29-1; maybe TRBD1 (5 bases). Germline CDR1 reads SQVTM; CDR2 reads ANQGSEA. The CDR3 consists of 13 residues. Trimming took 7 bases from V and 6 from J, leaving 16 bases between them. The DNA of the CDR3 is TGCAGCGCAGATGACAGCCCCGGAAACATTCAGTACTTC. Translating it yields CSADDSPGNIQYF. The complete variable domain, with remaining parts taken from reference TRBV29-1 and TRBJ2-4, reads SAVISQKPSRDICQRGTSLTIQCQVDSQVTMMFWYRQQPGQSLTLIATANQGSEATYESGFVIDKFPISRPNLTFSTLTVSNMSPEDSSIYLCSADDSPGNIQYFGAGTRLSVL.

Here the CDR3 reads CSVEDDSGGEQFF. CDR3 DNA: TGCAGCGTTGAGGACGACAGCGGCGGTGAGCAGTTCTTC. The gene calls are TRBV29-1 and TRBJ2-1; D may be TRBD1 or TRBD2 (5 bases each). Germline assignment: CDR1 SQVTM and CDR2 ANQGSEA. The ends were cut back, 3 bases at V and 9 bases at J, with 15 bases in the middle. This CDR3 region has 13 residues.

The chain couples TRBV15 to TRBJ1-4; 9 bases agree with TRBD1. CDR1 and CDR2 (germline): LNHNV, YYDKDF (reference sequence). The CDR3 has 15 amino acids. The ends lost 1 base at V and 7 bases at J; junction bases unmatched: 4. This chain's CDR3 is CATSRASTGGEKLFF. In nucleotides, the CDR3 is TGTGCCACCAGCAGAGCGTCGACAGGGGGTGAAAAACTGTTTTTT.

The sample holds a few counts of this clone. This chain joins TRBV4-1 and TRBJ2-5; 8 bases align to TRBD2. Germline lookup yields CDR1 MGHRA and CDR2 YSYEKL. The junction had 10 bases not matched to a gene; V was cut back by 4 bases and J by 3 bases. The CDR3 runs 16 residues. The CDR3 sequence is CASSPSTGLGEETQYF. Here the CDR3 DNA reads TGCGCCAGCAGCCCGTCGACGGGACTAGGGGAAGAGACCCAGTACTTC.

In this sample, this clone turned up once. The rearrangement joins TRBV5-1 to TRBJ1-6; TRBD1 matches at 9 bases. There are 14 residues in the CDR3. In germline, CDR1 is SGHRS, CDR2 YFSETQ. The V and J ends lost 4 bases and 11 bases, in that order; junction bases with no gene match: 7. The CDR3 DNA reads TGCGCCAGCAGCCCGGGGGACAGGGATGCACCCCTCCACTTT. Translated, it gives CASSPGDRDAPLHF.

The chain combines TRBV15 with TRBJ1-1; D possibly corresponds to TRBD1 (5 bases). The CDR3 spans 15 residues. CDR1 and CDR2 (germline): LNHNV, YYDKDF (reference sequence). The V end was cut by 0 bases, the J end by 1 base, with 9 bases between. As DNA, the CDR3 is TGTGCCACCAGCAGAGATGGGAGGGGGAACACTGAAGCTTTCTTT. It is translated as CATSRDGRGNTEAFF.

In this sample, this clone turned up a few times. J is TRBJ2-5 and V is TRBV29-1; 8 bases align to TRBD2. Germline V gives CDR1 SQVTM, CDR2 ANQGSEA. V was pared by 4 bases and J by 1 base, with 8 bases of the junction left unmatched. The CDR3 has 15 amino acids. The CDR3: CSVVVGGGTQETQYF. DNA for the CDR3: TGCAGCGTTGTAGTGGGCGGGGGGACCCAAGAGACCCAGTACTTC.

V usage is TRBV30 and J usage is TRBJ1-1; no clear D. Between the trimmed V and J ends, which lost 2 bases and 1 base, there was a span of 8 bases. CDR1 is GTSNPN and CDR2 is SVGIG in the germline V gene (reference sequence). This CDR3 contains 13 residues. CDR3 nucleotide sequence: TGTGCCTGGAGTCAGGCGAGGAACACTGAAGCTTTCTTT. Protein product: CAWSQARNTEAFF.

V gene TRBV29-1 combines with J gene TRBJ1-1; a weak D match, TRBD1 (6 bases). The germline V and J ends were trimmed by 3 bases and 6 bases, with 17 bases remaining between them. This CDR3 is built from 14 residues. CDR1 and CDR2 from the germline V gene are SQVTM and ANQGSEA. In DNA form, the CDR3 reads TGCAGCGTTGACCGAAGAACGGGGGCTTCTGAAGCTTTCTTT. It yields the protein CSVDRRTGASEAFF.

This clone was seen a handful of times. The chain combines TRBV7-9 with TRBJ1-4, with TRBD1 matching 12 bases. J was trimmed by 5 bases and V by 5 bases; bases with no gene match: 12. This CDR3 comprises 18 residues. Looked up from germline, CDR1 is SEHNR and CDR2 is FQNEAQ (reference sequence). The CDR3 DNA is TGTGCCAGCAGCCGGGACAGGGGGCCCAGAGGAGGAAATGAAAAACTGTTTTTT. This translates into CASSRDRGPRGGNEKLFF.

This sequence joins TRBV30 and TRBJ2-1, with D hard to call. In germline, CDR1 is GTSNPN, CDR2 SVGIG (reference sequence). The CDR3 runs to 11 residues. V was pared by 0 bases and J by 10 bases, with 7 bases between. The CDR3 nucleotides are TGTGCCTGGAGTGTAAGTCGGGAGCAGTTCTTC. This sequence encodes CAWSVSREQFF.

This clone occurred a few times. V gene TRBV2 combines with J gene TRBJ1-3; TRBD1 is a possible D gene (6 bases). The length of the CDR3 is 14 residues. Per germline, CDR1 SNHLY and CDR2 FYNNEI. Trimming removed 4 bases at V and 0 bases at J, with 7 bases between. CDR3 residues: CASSGQVSGNTIYF. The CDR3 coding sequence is TGTGCCAGCAGTGGACAGGTCTCTGGAAACACCATATATTTT.

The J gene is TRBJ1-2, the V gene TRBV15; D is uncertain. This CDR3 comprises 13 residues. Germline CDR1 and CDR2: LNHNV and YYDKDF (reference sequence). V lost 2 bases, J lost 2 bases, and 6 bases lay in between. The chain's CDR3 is CATSRPRNYGYTF. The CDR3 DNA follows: TGTGCCACCAGCAGACCTCGGAACTATGGCTACACCTTC.

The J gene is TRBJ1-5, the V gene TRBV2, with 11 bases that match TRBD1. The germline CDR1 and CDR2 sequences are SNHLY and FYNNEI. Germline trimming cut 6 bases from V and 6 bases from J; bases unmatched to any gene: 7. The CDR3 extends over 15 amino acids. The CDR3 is CASRLGTGGGQPQHF. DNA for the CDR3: TGTGCCAGCAGGCTCGGGACAGGGGGGGGTCAGCCCCAGCATTTT. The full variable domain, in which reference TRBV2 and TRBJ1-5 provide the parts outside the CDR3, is EPEVTQTPSHQVTQMGQEVILRCVPISNHLYFYWYRQILGQKVEFLVSFYNNEISEKSEIFDDQFSVERPDGSNFTLKIRSTKLEDSAMYFCASRLGTGGGQPQHFGDGTRLSIL.

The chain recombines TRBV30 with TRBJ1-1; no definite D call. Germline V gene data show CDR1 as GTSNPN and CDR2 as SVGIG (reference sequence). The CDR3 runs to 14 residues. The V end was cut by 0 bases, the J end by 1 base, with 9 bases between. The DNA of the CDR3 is TGTGCCTGGAGTGTTATGGCGCCGAACACTGAAGCTTTCTTT. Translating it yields CAWSVMAPNTEAFF.

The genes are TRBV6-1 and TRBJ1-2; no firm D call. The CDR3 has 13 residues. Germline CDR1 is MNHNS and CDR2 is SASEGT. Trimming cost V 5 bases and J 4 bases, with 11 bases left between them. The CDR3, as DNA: TGTGCCAGCAGTCTCAAGGATCTCTATGGCTACACCTTC. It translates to CASSLKDLYGYTF.